One sample yielded the 9 T cell receptor beta chains listed below, sequenced in a study of OX40 agonist ivuxolimab in advanced cancers. The data were produced by immunoSEQ multiplex PCR, yet TCRdb's version contains in-frame clones alone and is incomplete. The sample has about 89,000 clones; just under 95% are singletons. The input for sequencing was CD4+ or CD8+ T cells sorted from blood, taken in a trial of the OX40 agonist ivuxolimab. The receptors were sampled from an adult with an advanced solid tumor such as melanoma, head and neck, liver or kidney cancer.

The CDR3 bases are TGTGCCAGCAGCAAACAGACTAGCGGGGGCTCAGATACGCAGTATTTT. Amino acid sequence: CASSKQTSGGSDTQYF. The chain couples TRBV11-1 to TRBJ2-3; 12 positions match TRBD2. CDR3 size: 16 residues. Losses at the gene ends were 5 bases for V and 4 bases for J; bases not matched to a gene: 7. Germline assignment: CDR1 SGHAT and CDR2 FQDESV (reference sequence).

The rearrangement uses TRBV19 and TRBJ2-1, with 11 nucleotides matching TRBD2. J lost 5 bases, V lost 4 bases, and 4 bases had no gene match. Looked up from germline, CDR1 is LNHDA and CDR2 is SQIVND (reference sequence). CDR3 length: 15 residues. The CDR3 is CASSTTSGIDNEQFF. CDR3 in DNA: TGTGCCAGTAGTACGACTAGCGGGATTGACAATGAGCAGTTCTTC.

The chain uses TRBV6-5 and TRBJ1-2, with 9 bases that match TRBD1. Trimming at V came to 6 bases and at J to 8 bases, leaving 7 bases not matched to a gene. The CDR3 is 13 amino acids. The germline V gene has CDR1 MNHEY and CDR2 SVGAGI. DNA of the CDR3: TGTGCCAGCAGGGGGACAGGGAAGTACGGCTACACCTTC. Translated: CASRGTGKYGYTF.

A few counts support this clone. CDR3 in DNA: TGCGCCAGCAGCCAAGATTTAGGGGGTCAGCCCCAGCATTTT. This codes for CASSQDLGGQPQHF. The gene calls are TRBV4-1 and TRBJ1-5, with D perhaps matching TRBD1 (6 bases). The CDR3 is made up of 14 amino acids. CDR1 and CDR2 from the germline V gene are MGHRA and YSYEKL. The V and J ends lost 0 bases and 6 bases respectively, with 9 bases between them.

The J gene is TRBJ1-1, the V gene TRBV5-4; 7 bases are a match to TRBD1. V lost 4 bases, J lost 0 bases, and 6 bases stayed unmatched. This CDR3 has 15 residues. CDR1 is SGHNT, CDR2 YYREEE, per germline (reference sequence). The CDR3 here is CASSPPGQMNTEAFF. The CDR3 DNA is TGTGCCAGCAGCCCTCCGGGACAGATGAACACTGAAGCTTTCTTT.

CDR3 nucleotides: TGTGCCAGCAGCCCCATTCATTACGGGACAGGGTCCCACAATGAGCAGTTCTTC. This sequence encodes CASSPIHYGTGSHNEQFF. The V and J genes are TRBV4-2 and TRBJ2-1; 9 bases line up with TRBD1. Germline loops: CDR1 LGHNA, CDR2 YNFKEQ. J gave up 5 bases and V 4 bases, and 15 bases lay outside the gene matches. The CDR3 consists of 18 residues.

The chain joins TRBV11-2 to TRBJ2-3; D unresolved. Per the germline V gene, CDR1 is SGHAT and CDR2 is FQNNGV. The V end was cut by 5 bases, the J end by 0 bases, with 6 bases between. CDR3 length: 13 residues. CDR3 loop: CASSHPSTDTQYF. The DNA of the CDR3 is TGTGCCAGCAGCCACCCTAGCACAGATACGCAGTATTTT.

This rearrangement joins TRBV5-5 to TRBJ2-7; D could derive from TRBD1 or TRBD2 (6 bases each). V lost 7 bases, J lost 4 bases, and 12 bases lay in between. The CDR3 is made up of 12 amino acids. Looked up from germline, CDR1 is SGHKS and CDR2 is YYEKEE (reference sequence). The chain's CDR3 is CASGGLRYEQYF. CDR3 bases: TGTGCCAGCGGGGGGCTCAGGTACGAGCAGTACTTC.

The V gene is TRBV7-2, the J gene TRBJ2-1; no firm D call. V was shortened by 2 bases and J by 3 bases, with 8 bases between the two germline ends. CDR3 length: 14 residues. Germline values: CDR1 SGHTA, CDR2 FQGNSA. The CDR3 DNA is TGTGCCAGCAGCTTACCGGAGTTCTACAATGAGCAGTTCTTC. This translates into CASSLPEFYNEQFF.